This TCR beta chain was recovered during a study of T cell changes during pregnancy in multiple sclerosis. Germline V gene sequence: CDR1 SGHTA, CDR2 FQGNSA. The V end was cut by 0 bases, the J end by 5 bases, with 9 bases between. The CDR3 consists of 14 residues. Repertoires were generated with immunoSEQ multiplex PCR, while TCRdb's copy carries only in-frame clones and drops some. The sample has around 70,000 clones, just over 90% seen once. The rearrangement links TRBV7-2 to TRBJ2-3; D is unresolved. This TCR was sampled from a female donor with multiple sclerosis, enrolled in a pregnancy study. The material was peripheral blood, obtained in the third trimester of pregnancy. The CDR3 DNA follows: TGTGCCAGCAGCTTAGCTTTCATTAGAGATACGCAGTATTTT. Residues: CASSLAFIRDTQYF.